The 5 T cell receptor beta chains in this list originate from one sample, sequenced in a study of blood T cell repertoires in COVID-19. Generated by immunoSEQ multiplex PCR, the TCRdb table keeps only in-frame clones and is missing some. The sample has about 140,000 clones, 60% to 85% seen once. The sequencing sample was made of peripheral blood. These receptors were obtained from a man aged 50 to 60 with acute or convalescent COVID-19.

The chain has TRBV3-1 (or the pseudogene TRBV3-2) and TRBJ2-5; 7 nucleotides agree with TRBD2. CDR1 LGHDT and CDR2 YNNKEL come from the germline V gene (reference sequence). V dropped 0 bases and J dropped 4; count of bases not matched to a gene: 8. The CDR3 runs to 16 residues. The CDR3 protein is CASSQDLGGWGETQYF. For the CDR3, the DNA is TGTGCCAGCAGCCAAGATCTCGGGGGGTGGGGAGAGACCCAGTACTTC.

The chain recombines TRBV30 with TRBJ2-2, with D unclear. The CDR3 sequence is 14 residues long. V gave up 5 bases and J gave up 6 bases, with 16 bases separating them. Germline loops: CDR1 GTSNPN, CDR2 SVGIG (reference sequence). In DNA form, the CDR3 reads TGTGCCTGGTGCCCGCCCTATTTTTCCGGGGAGCTGTTTTTT. Translation gives CAWCPPYFSGELFF.

The gene calls are TRBV5-1 and TRBJ1-6, with 9 bases matching TRBD1. Germline V gives CDR1 SGHRS, CDR2 YFSETQ. The CDR3 is made up of 15 amino acids. V was clipped by 3 bases and J by 9 bases; unmatched bases: 7. The CDR3 DNA reads as TGCGCCAGCAGCTCGGAACAGGGGGCGGGTTCACCCCTCCACTTT. Translated, it gives CASSSEQGAGSPLHF.

The rearrangement links TRBV5-5 to TRBJ1-1; tentatively, D is TRBD1 (5 bases). Germline CDR1 SGHKS, CDR2 YYEKEE (reference sequence). Trimming stripped 2 bases from V and 4 bases from J, with 15 bases between. The CDR3 loop spans 15 amino acids. The CDR3 nucleotides are TGTGCCAGCAGCTTAGATCAGGGTAGAATCACTGAAGCTTTCTTT. This translates into CASSLDQGRITEAFF.

This clone was observed a handful of times. The rearrangement joins TRBV10-2 to TRBJ1-1, with TRBD1 as a possible D gene (6 bases). V was clipped by 2 bases and J by 1 base, with 14 bases between them. The CDR3 extends over 16 amino acids. The germline gives CDR1 WSHSY, CDR2 SAAADI. CDR3 in DNA: TGCGCCAGCAGTGAGGGGGGCGGCGTTCGGAACACTGAAGCTTTCTTT. Residues: CASSEGGGVRNTEAFF.